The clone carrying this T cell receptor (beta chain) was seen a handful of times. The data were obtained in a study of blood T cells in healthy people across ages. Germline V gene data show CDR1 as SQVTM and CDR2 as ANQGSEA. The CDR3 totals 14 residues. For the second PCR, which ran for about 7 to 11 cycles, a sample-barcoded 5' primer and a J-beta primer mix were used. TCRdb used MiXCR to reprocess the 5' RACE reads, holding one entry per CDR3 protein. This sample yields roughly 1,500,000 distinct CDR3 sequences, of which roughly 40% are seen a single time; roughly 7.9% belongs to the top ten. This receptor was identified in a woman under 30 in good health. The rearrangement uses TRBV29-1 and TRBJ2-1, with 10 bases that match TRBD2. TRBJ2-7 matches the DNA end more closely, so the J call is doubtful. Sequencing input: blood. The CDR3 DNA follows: TGCAGCGCCGCTAGCGGGAGCTCCTACAATGAGCAGTACTTC. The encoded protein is CSAASGSSYNEQYF.